This TCR beta chain is drawn from a study of cytomegalovirus exposure and HLA in healthy donors. Findings of the study overall: The study designated 160 or so TCR beta chains cytomegalovirus-associated. When the data were analyzed later, several of the most significant clusters appeared to be linked to common viral pathogens.

With 60 Vbeta and 13 Jbeta primers, the PCR was carried out. Sequenced by immunoSEQ multiplex PCR; TCRdb stores in-frame clones only, minus some. Of roughly 150,000 clones in the sample, roughly 9.8% were seen once. Germline values: CDR1 GTSNPN, CDR2 SVGIG (reference sequence). V was pared by 2 bases and J by 7 bases, with 12 bases between. CDR3 length equals 13 residues. This clone was seen only a few times. The antigen remains undetermined. Healthy individuals who donated bone marrow served as the donors. The genes are TRBV30 and TRBJ1-5, with TRBD1 as a possible D gene (6 bases). The specimen sequenced was PBMCs. The sequence was collected from a man between 45 and 60 years old in good health and CMV-seronegative. In nucleotides, the CDR3 is TGTGCCTGGAGTCAACAGGGACGGCAGCCCCAGCATTTT. Amino acids: CAWSQQGRQPQHF.